This TCR beta chain is from a study of T cell responses to AZD1222 COVID-19 vaccine. Profiling relied on immunoSEQ multiplex PCR, and the TCRdb table lists in-frame clones only, not all of them. The sample records about 63,000 clones, approximately 83% being singletons. Trimming removed 4 bases from V and 2 bases from J; junction bases left unmatched: 1. Germline lookup yields CDR1 LNHDA and CDR2 SQIVND (reference sequence). The CDR3 is 13 residues long. Regarding the study as a whole: Seropositivity was recorded at baseline in only 6 or 7 AZD1222 recipients. It was only after the peak T cell response that any repertoires were sampled. A mostly white British donor set with more females was recruited, and clonal diversity was possibly underestimated. Along spike, vaccine-associated CD4 TCRs were found throughout, with dominance at 160-218 and 743-854.

Concerning this clone itself: No antigen is known for it.

This chain joins TRBV19 and TRBJ1-2; 7 bases align to TRBD1. Source: peripheral blood, taken 28 days after the second AZD1222 dose. The sequence was collected from an adult who received the AZD1222 COVID-19 vaccine. The CDR3 reads CASSTGQNYGYTF. CDR3 DNA sequence: TGTGCCAGTAGTACGGGACAGAACTATGGCTACACCTTC. Full variable domain (missing parts from reference TRBV19 and TRBJ1-2): DGGITQSPKYLFRKEGQNVTLSCEQNLNHDAMYWYRQDPGQGLRLIYYSQIVNDFQKGDIAEGYSVSREKKESFPLTVTSAQKNPTAFYLCASSTGQNYGYTFGSGTRLTVV.